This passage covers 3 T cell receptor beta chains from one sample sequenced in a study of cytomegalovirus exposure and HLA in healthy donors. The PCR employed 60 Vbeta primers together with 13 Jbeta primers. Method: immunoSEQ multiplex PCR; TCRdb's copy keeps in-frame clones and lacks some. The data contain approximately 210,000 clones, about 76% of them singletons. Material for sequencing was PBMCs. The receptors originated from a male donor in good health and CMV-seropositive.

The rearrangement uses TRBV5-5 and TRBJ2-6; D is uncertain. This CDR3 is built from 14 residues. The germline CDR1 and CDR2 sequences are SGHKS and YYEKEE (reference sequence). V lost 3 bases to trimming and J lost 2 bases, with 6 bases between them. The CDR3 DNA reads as TGTGCCAGCAGCTGGGCAACTGGGGCCAACGTCCTGACTTTC. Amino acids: CASSWATGANVLTF.

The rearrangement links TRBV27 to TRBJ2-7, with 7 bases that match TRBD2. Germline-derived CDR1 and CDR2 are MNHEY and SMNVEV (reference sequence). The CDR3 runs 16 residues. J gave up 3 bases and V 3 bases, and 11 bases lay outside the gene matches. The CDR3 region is CASSLSASGAFYEQYF. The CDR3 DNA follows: TGTGCCAGCAGTTTGAGTGCAAGCGGGGCCTTCTACGAGCAGTACTTC.

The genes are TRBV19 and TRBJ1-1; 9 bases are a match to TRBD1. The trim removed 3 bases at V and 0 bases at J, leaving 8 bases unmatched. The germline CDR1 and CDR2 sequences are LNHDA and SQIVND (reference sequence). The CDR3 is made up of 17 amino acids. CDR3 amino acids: CASSMVGQGTMNTEAFF. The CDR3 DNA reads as TGTGCCAGTAGTATGGTTGGACAGGGGACAATGAACACTGAAGCTTTCTTT.